This T cell receptor beta chain comes out of a study of post-analysis software for immune sequencing data. Study details: The courses of disease that were included comprised relapsing-remitting, secondary progressive and progressive-relapsing multiple sclerosis.

The V and J ends lost 4 bases and 15 bases, in that order; junction bases with no gene match: 8. This CDR3 has 12 amino acids. As concerns this clonotype: What it recognizes is unknown.

Included in the TCR beta cDNA libraries were unique molecular identifiers. From around 0.96 to 9.9 million T cells, around 500,000 cDNA molecules were obtained. TCRdb ran MiXCR on the PCR reads and lists one entry per CDR3 protein. The table shows approximately 730,000 distinct CDR3 sequences, with just over 45% occurring only once. Notes on the study in general: TRBV5-6, TRBV5-1 and TRBV20-1 belonged to a set of a few TRBV segments that were more frequent in patients than controls. Diversity measured as normalized Chao1 was significantly lower in multiple sclerosis patients than in controls. Under F measure analysis, samples from one preparation batch co-clustered strongly.

This clonotype was sampled from a girl under 18 with multiple sclerosis. The V gene is TRBV12-3 or TRBV12-4, the J gene TRBJ2-1; 8 positions match TRBD2. The sequencing sample was made of blood. As DNA, the CDR3 is TGTGCCAGCAGTTCGCGGGGGACTAGTAGGTTCTTC. It yields the protein CASSSRGTSRFF.